These 20 T cell receptor beta chains share one sample of origin, sequenced in a study of blood T cell repertoires in COVID-19. Assay used: immunoSEQ multiplex PCR; TCRdb lists only in-frame clones, some missing. Counted here are around 40,000 clones, about nine tenths occurring once; the ten biggest clones make up 5.5% to 7%. Material for sequencing was peripheral blood. Receptors originate from a woman older than 75 with acute or convalescent COVID-19.

The rearrangement joins TRBV7-8 to TRBJ1-3; the match to TRBD1 covers 10 bases. With V trimmed by 3 bases and J by 2 bases, 1 base remained unmatched. This CDR3 spans 15 amino acids. The germline V gene has CDR1 SGHVS and CDR2 FQNEAQ. For the CDR3, the DNA is TGTGCCAGCAGCTTGGACAGGGGGACTGGAAACACCATATATTTT. Its translation is CASSLDRGTGNTIYF. Based on the CDR3 plus reference TRBV7-8 and TRBJ1-3, the full variable domain is GAGVSQSPRYKVAKRGQDVALRCDPISGHVSLFWYQQALGQGPEFLTYFQNEAQLDKSGLPSDRFFAERPEGSVSTLKIQRTQQEDSAVYLCASSLDRGTGNTIYFGEGSWLTVV.

The rearrangement joins TRBV20-1 to TRBJ2-3, with 10 bases fitting TRBD1. Germline V gene lookup returns CDR1 DFQATT and CDR2 SNEGSKA (reference sequence). The CDR3 runs to 15 residues. The trim removed 4 bases at V and 1 base at J, leaving 5 bases unmatched. DNA of the CDR3: TGCAGTGCTATTGACGGGACAGGGGGCACAGATACGCAGTATTTT. It specifies CSAIDGTGGTDTQYF.

The genes are TRBV24-1 and TRBJ2-3, with D uncertain. Trimming left V 2 bases short and J 2 bases short, with 4 bases between. The CDR3 consists of 13 residues. The V gene's germline CDR1 is KGHDR and CDR2 SFDVKD. The CDR3 DNA sequence: TGTGCCACCAGTGATTCCTACACAGATACGCAGTATTTT. It specifies CATSDSYTDTQYF.

The genes are TRBV19 and TRBJ1-5; 10 bases are shared with TRBD1. CDR3 length equals 16 residues. Germline trimming cut 6 bases from V and 4 bases from J; bases unmatched to any gene: 9. Germline V gives CDR1 LNHDA, CDR2 SQIVND (reference sequence). CDR3 amino acids: CASSKGPGQGNQPQHF. The CDR3 DNA sequence: TGTGCCAGTAGCAAGGGCCCGGGACAGGGGAATCAGCCCCAGCATTTT.

The J gene is TRBJ2-3, the V gene TRBV7-8, with D tentatively TRBD2 (5 bases). From germline, CDR1 is SGHVS and CDR2 FQNEAQ. V was shortened by 0 bases and J by 3 bases, with 10 bases between the two germline ends. CDR3 length equals 15 residues. CDR3: CASSLAERMTDTQYF. As DNA, the CDR3 is TGTGCCAGCAGCTTAGCAGAGCGGATGACAGATACGCAGTATTTT. Full variable domain (remainder filled in from reference TRBV7-8 and TRBJ2-3): GAGVSQSPRYKVAKRGQDVALRCDPISGHVSLFWYQQALGQGPEFLTYFQNEAQLDKSGLPSDRFFAERPEGSVSTLKIQRTQQEDSAVYLCASSLAERMTDTQYFGPGTRLTVL.

The chain links TRBV3-1 (or the pseudogene TRBV3-2) to TRBJ1-5; the D is unclear. The CDR3 has 13 residues. V was shortened by 4 bases and J by 6 bases, with 10 bases between the two germline ends. The germline V gene encodes CDR1 LGHDT and CDR2 YNNKEL (reference sequence). CDR3 protein: CASSPHSSQPQHF. CDR3 in DNA: TGTGCCAGCAGCCCGCACAGTTCTCAGCCCCAGCATTTT.

The gene calls are TRBV30 and TRBJ1-2; unclear D gene. Germline V CDR1 and CDR2: GTSNPN, SVGIG (reference sequence). The CDR3 extends over 17 amino acids. Trimming removed 0 bases at V and 4 bases at J, with 21 bases between. DNA of the CDR3: TGTGCCTGGAGTGTACGAGGGTCATGGGCACCCTCCTATGGCTACACCTTC. Translated: CAWSVRGSWAPSYGYTF.

The CDR3 nucleotides read TGTGCCAGCTCACCACGGTCAGGGCGTGGAGACGAAGCTTTCTTT. As protein: CASSPRSGRGDEAFF. The chain employs TRBV18 and TRBJ1-1; a weak D match, TRBD1 (5 bases). This CDR3 region has 15 residues. The V and J ends lost 1 base and 8 bases respectively, with 17 bases between them. The germline gives CDR1 KGHSH, CDR2 LQKENI.

The chain combines TRBV12-3 or TRBV12-4 with TRBJ2-4, with D possibly TRBD2 on 5 matching bases. The CDR3 is 13 residues long. V gave up 11 bases and J gave up 0 bases, with 11 bases separating them. In DNA form, the CDR3 reads TGTGCCGTCGGGGTTGTAGCCAAAAACATTCAGTACTTC. Translation gives CAVGVVAKNIQYF.

This chain connects TRBV7-3 to TRBJ1-1, with D unclear. CDR3 length: 14 amino acids. Germline V lookup: CDR1 SGHTA, CDR2 FQGTGA. V lost 4 bases and J 5 bases, leaving 14 bases between the germline ends. The CDR3 protein is CASSSSGSGTEAFF. CDR3 sequence (DNA): TGTGCCAGCAGCTCATCGGGGAGCGGGACTGAAGCTTTCTTT.

The chain couples TRBV11-2 to TRBJ2-7; TRBD2 agrees at 11 bases. The CDR3 extends over 17 amino acids. With 4 bases clipped from V and 4 bases from J, the junction kept 12 bases outside the gene matches. Germline-derived CDR1 and CDR2 are SGHAT and FQNNGV. The CDR3 region has the DNA TGTGCCAGCAGCTCAGACACTCGACTAGCGGGGCATTACGAGCAGTACTTC. It encodes CASSSDTRLAGHYEQYF.

The chain recombines TRBV2 with TRBJ2-7; 10 nucleotides match TRBD1. The CDR3 consists of 13 residues. Trimming at V came to 8 bases and at J to 6 bases, leaving 7 bases not matched to a gene. In germline, CDR1 is SNHLY, CDR2 FYNNEI. The CDR3 nucleotides read TGTGCCAGCGGAGGGACAGGGGAGGGCGAGCAGTACTTC. It codes for CASGGTGEGEQYF.

V gene TRBV5-8 combines with J gene TRBJ2-3; D not certain. Germline assignment: CDR1 SGHTS and CDR2 YDEGEE. V lost 0 bases to trimming and J lost 0 bases, with 14 bases between them. The CDR3 totals 17 residues. DNA for the CDR3: TGTGCCAGCAGCTTGGTCGGGTTACGGCCTAGCACAGATACGCAGTATTTT. This gives the protein CASSLVGLRPSTDTQYF.

The V and J genes are TRBV7-9 and TRBJ2-3, with TRBD1 matching 8 bases. The V and J ends lost 6 bases and 2 bases, in that order; junction bases with no gene match: 7. The CDR3 contains 15 residues. Germline CDR1 SEHNR, CDR2 FQNEAQ (reference sequence). DNA for the CDR3: TGTGCCAGCAGTATCGGGACAGGTAACACAGATACGCAGTATTTT. It codes for CASSIGTGNTDTQYF.

The CDR3: CASRKGTSGGAGGNEQFF. The CDR3 DNA follows: TGTGCCAGCAGAAAAGGGACTAGCGGGGGGGCAGGCGGGAATGAGCAGTTCTTC. J is TRBJ2-1 and V is TRBV5-4; TRBD2 aligns across 16 bases. The CDR3 has 18 amino acids. From germline, CDR1 is SGHNT and CDR2 YYREEE (reference sequence). The trim removed 5 bases at V and 7 bases at J, leaving 12 bases unmatched.

This chain links TRBV5-1 with TRBJ2-1; 7 nucleotides align to TRBD1. CDR3 length: 14 amino acids. V shed 7 bases and J 8 bases; nucleotides not matched to a gene: 12. Germline V gene sequence: CDR1 SGHRS, CDR2 YFSETQ. In DNA form, the CDR3 reads TGCGCCAGCCGAATAACAGGGGCGGGCGATGAGCAGTTCTTC. Translation gives CASRITGAGDEQFF.

The CDR3 here is CASSLVRQQYGYTF. The CDR3 DNA is TGTGCCAGCAGCTTAGTGCGACAGCAATATGGCTACACCTTC. The chain couples TRBV7-2 to TRBJ1-2; tentatively, D is TRBD1 (5 bases). V lost 1 base and J lost 5, with 11 bases in between. Germline loops: CDR1 SGHTA, CDR2 FQGNSA. The CDR3 totals 14 residues.

This clone was seen a few times. This chain connects TRBV5-4 to TRBJ2-3; D remains ambiguous. V was shortened by 0 bases and J by 0 bases, with 11 bases between the two germline ends. Germline CDR1 is SGHNT and CDR2 is YYREEE (reference sequence). This CDR3 is built from 16 residues. CDR3 sequence (DNA): TGTGCCAGCAGCTTGGAACAGAAGGCTAGCACAGATACGCAGTATTTT. Its protein is CASSLEQKASTDTQYF.

The chain is built from TRBV6-5 and TRBJ1-2, with D possibly matching TRBD1 (6 bases). The CDR3 contains 16 residues. V was trimmed by 2 bases and J by 4 bases, leaving 17 bases between them. Germline values: CDR1 MNHEY, CDR2 SVGAGI. The CDR3 sequence is CASSYGGDNLVYGYTF. The CDR3 DNA sequence: TGTGCCAGCAGTTACGGGGGGGACAATCTCGTCTATGGCTACACCTTC.

The V gene is TRBV3-1 (or the pseudogene TRBV3-2), the J gene TRBJ2-7; TRBD2 is a possible D gene (5 bases). The CDR3 extends over 13 amino acids. Germline V lookup: CDR1 LGHDT, CDR2 YNNKEL (reference sequence). Deletions cut 4 bases from V and 0 bases from J, with 7 bases between. The CDR3 DNA is TGTGCCAGCAGCCCGGGGTACTCCTACGAGCAGTACTTC. Protein product: CASSPGYSYEQYF.